This passage covers 19 T cell receptor beta chains from one sample sequenced in a study of metastatic and nonmetastatic thyroid tumors. TCRdb redid the clone calls on the PCR reads using MiXCR. The data hold fewer than 16,000 clones, with 24% observed a single time. Patients underwent thyroid surgery, and none had received any treatment before it. Sequencing used tumor tissue. All receptors come from a female donor with papillary thyroid cancer or a benign thyroid nodule (not recorded which). Some clones in this sample may be carry-over from other donors' samples.

In its sample, this clone is medium-sized (0.01 to 0.1%). V usage is TRBV19 and J usage is TRBJ2-3; 13 bases line up with TRBD2. V shed 2 bases, J shed 11 bases, and the junction held 7 bases outside the gene matches. This CDR3 has 15 amino acids. Germline V gives CDR1 LNHDA, CDR2 SQIVND (reference sequence). CDR3 protein: CASSITGTSGIVQYF. The CDR3 DNA follows: TGTGCCAGTAGTATAACCGGGACTAGCGGGATAGTGCAGTATTTT.

The chain recombines TRBV12-3 or TRBV12-4 with TRBJ2-5; D possibly corresponds to TRBD1 (5 bases). This CDR3 is built from 13 residues. V was trimmed by 9 bases and J by 5 bases, leaving 16 bases between them. CDR3: CARRPGAGETQYF. The CDR3 coding sequence is TGTGCCAGAAGACCTGGGGCTGGGGAGACCCAGTACTTC.

J is TRBJ1-3 and V is TRBV6-5; D not certain. The CDR3 loop spans 18 amino acids. V lost 5 bases to trimming and J lost 4 bases, with 24 bases between them. Germline V gene lookup returns CDR1 MNHEY and CDR2 SVGAGI. The CDR3 is CASSLYPPVTAGGNTIYF. In nucleotides, the CDR3 is TGTGCCAGCAGTCTATACCCCCCGGTGACGGCGGGGGGAAACACCATATATTTT.

The rearrangement joins TRBV18 to TRBJ2-2; D is unclear. The germline V gene has CDR1 KGHSH and CDR2 LQKENI. The V end was cut by 2 bases, the J end by 6 bases, with 7 bases between. This CDR3 has 13 amino acids. CDR3 DNA: TGTGCCAGCTCACCAGATAGGGCCGGGGAGCTGTTTTTT. The encoded protein is CASSPDRAGELFF.

In this sample, this clone turned up a few times. V usage is TRBV6-1 and J usage is TRBJ2-1, with TRBD2 matching over 7 bases. Germline CDR1 is MNHNS and CDR2 is SASEGT. CDR3 length equals 16 residues. V lost 5 bases to trimming and J lost 0 bases; unmatched junction nucleotides: 7. The CDR3 sequence: CASSQISGHSYNEQFF. The CDR3 DNA is TGTGCCAGCAGTCAAATTAGCGGGCACTCCTACAATGAGCAGTTCTTC.

This clone showed up many times. J is TRBJ2-4 and V is TRBV20-1, with D perhaps matching TRBD1 (6 bases). Germline CDR1 is DFQATT and CDR2 is SNEGSKA (reference sequence). Trimming removed 3 bases at V and 1 base at J, with 13 bases between. The CDR3 totals 15 residues. CDR3 protein: CSASLDRLAKNIQYF. CDR3 in DNA: TGCAGTGCTAGTTTAGACAGGCTCGCCAAAAACATTCAGTACTTC.

This clone was found many times. Just one base apart from a much larger clone, this may be a read error. Different DNA sequences within this sample yield the same CDR3. This chain uses TRBV4-2 with TRBJ1-4; D not certain. Germline CDR1 is LGHNA and CDR2 is YNFKEQ. CDR3 length equals 13 residues. The CDR3 sequence is CASSPTDNEKLFF. The DNA of the CDR3 is TGTGCCAGCAGCCCAACAGATAATGAAAAGCTGTTTTTT.

CDR3 DNA: TGTGCCAGCAGTTTAGGCGGGATGCTTGGCGAGCAGTACTTC. Protein sequence: CASSLGGMLGEQYF. J is TRBJ2-7 and V is TRBV28; perhaps TRBD2 as D (6 bases). The CDR3 is made up of 14 amino acids. V was pared by 2 bases and J by 6 bases, with 14 bases between. Germline V gene sequence: CDR1 MDHEN, CDR2 SYDVKM.

The chain links TRBV13 to TRBJ2-1; perhaps TRBD2 as D (6 bases). CDR1 is PRHDT and CDR2 is FYEKMQ in the germline V gene (reference sequence). The ends were cut back, 5 bases at V and 0 bases at J, with 11 bases in the middle. The CDR3 has 15 amino acids. DNA for the CDR3: TGTGCCAGCAGCCACCCGACTAGCTCCTACAATGAGCAGTTCTTC. Protein sequence: CASSHPTSSYNEQFF.

In its sample, this clone was seen a few times. One end of the junction fails to match germline, which may point to a read error. CDR3 nucleotides: TGCGCCATCAGTGAATTTCCGGGACCCTCCCAAGAGACCCAGTACTTC. Its protein is CAISEFPGPSQETQYF. V gene TRBV10-3 combines with J gene TRBJ2-5; the D gene could be TRBD1 or TRBD2 (5 bases each). The V gene's germline CDR1 is ENHRY and CDR2 SYGVKD. The CDR3 is 16 amino acids.

Concerning this clone itself: At one end, the junction sequence differs from germline, possibly due to a read error. The gene calls are TRBV7-2 and TRBJ2-3, with a weak D call TRBD2 (5 bases). Looked up from germline, CDR1 is SGHTA and CDR2 is FQGNSA. This CDR3 contains 14 residues. This CDR3 reads CVSSLGGGTDTKYF. The CDR3 nucleotides are TGTGTCAGCAGCTTAGGAGGTGGCACAGATACGAAGTATTTT.

This clone has at least ten counts. J is TRBJ2-3 and V is TRBV11-3; 9 bases are a match to TRBD2. The V gene's germline CDR1 is SGHNT and CDR2 YENEEA. With 1 base clipped from V and 7 bases from J, the junction kept 12 bases outside the gene matches. This CDR3 is built from 17 residues. CDR3 sequence: CASSLGASGMTGNTQYF. The CDR3 DNA reads as TGTGCCAGCAGCTTAGGGGCTAGCGGGATGACAGGAAATACGCAGTATTTT. Supplemented by reference TRBV11-3 and TRBJ2-3, the full variable domain reads EAGVVQSPRYKIIEKKQPVAFWCNPISGHNTLYWYLQNLGQGPELLIRYENEEAVDDSQLPKDRFSAERLKGVDSTLKIQPAELGDSAVYLCASSLGASGMTGNTQYFGPGTRLTVL.

This clone was seen a few times. The chain links TRBV7-8 to TRBJ2-5; weak D call: TRBD2 (6 bases). This CDR3 is built from 12 residues. Trimming removed 4 bases at V and 3 bases at J, with 6 bases between. Germline V gene sequence: CDR1 SGHVS, CDR2 FQNEAQ. CDR3: CASSSGEETQYF. CDR3 sequence (DNA): TGTGCCAGCAGCTCGGGGGAAGAGACCCAGTACTTC. The full variable domain, in which reference TRBV7-8 and TRBJ2-5 provide the parts outside the CDR3, is GAGVSQSPRYKVAKRGQDVALRCDPISGHVSLFWYQQALGQGPEFLTYFQNEAQLDKSGLPSDRFFAERPEGSVSTLKIQRTQQEDSAVYLCASSSGEETQYFGPGTRLLVL.

The CDR3 is CSAFTRTSGSTDTQYF. CDR3 sequence (DNA): TGCAGTGCTTTCACCAGGACTAGCGGGTCCACAGATACGCAGTATTTT. V is TRBV20-1 and J is TRBJ2-3, with 11 bases lining up with TRBD2. The trim removed 5 bases at V and 2 bases at J, leaving 9 bases unmatched. The CDR3 extends over 16 amino acids. Germline V lookup: CDR1 DFQATT, CDR2 SNEGSKA (reference sequence).

This clone was recorded at least ten times. The gene calls are TRBV5-6 and TRBJ2-1, with D possibly being TRBD1 or TRBD2 (5 bases each). Germline V gives CDR1 SGHDT, CDR2 YYEEEE. Trimming pared 2 bases from V and 3 bases from J, leaving 12 bases between. CDR3 length equals 15 residues. The CDR3 loop is CASSFLGANYNEQFF. CDR3 nucleotide sequence: TGTGCCAGCAGCTTCCTCGGGGCTAACTACAATGAGCAGTTCTTC.

This rearrangement joins TRBV6-1 to TRBJ2-5; possible D gene TRBD2, 5 bases. The length of the CDR3 is 16 residues. The ends were cut back, 2 bases at V and 0 bases at J, with 13 bases in the middle. Germline loops: CDR1 MNHNS, CDR2 SASEGT. The CDR3 loop reads CASSERAGSYQETQYF. DNA of the CDR3: TGTGCCAGCAGTGAACGGGCGGGTAGTTACCAAGAGACCCAGTACTTC.

The gene calls are TRBV20-1 and TRBJ2-7; tentatively, D is TRBD2 (6 bases). The germline gives CDR1 DFQATT, CDR2 SNEGSKA (reference sequence). Trimming shortened V by 3 bases and J by 7 bases, and 16 bases separated the two germline ends. This CDR3 is built from 13 residues. The CDR3 DNA is TGCAGTGCTAGCAGCGGGCGGGCGGGAGAGCAGTACTTC. It specifies CSASSGRAGEQYF.

CDR3 in amino acids: CAWRAVYGYTF. In DNA, the CDR3 is TGTGCCTGGAGGGCGGTCTATGGCTACACCTTC. This chain joins TRBV30 and TRBJ1-2; D uncertain. The CDR3 is made up of 11 amino acids. Trimming cost V 3 bases and J 4 bases, with 6 bases left between them. The V gene's germline CDR1 is GTSNPN and CDR2 SVGIG (reference sequence).

The rearrangement links TRBV6-1 to TRBJ2-5; D is uncertain. This CDR3 comprises 13 residues. Germline V gene sequence: CDR1 MNHNS, CDR2 SASEGT. Between the trimmed V and J ends, which lost 7 bases and 2 bases, there was a span of 11 bases. The CDR3 DNA sequence: TGTGCCAGCACCTTGACACTTCAAGAGACCCAGTACTTC. Protein sequence: CASTLTLQETQYF.